A selection of T cell receptor beta chains follows, all from one sample in a study of blood T cells in healthy people across ages. TCRdb itself ran the 5' RACE reads through MiXCR, one entry per CDR3 protein. The data contain more than 1,400,000 distinct CDR3 sequences, approximately 40% of them singletons. Sequenced: blood. The receptors derive from a woman between 18 and 29 years old in good health. The conserved cysteine and the conserved F or W are not part of the CDR3 here. Each record gives: CDR3 protein, J gene, V gene.

ASSFQGLTADTQY,TRBJ2-3,TRBV7-2
ASSPSGTENEKLF,TRBJ1-4,TRBV7-8
SLLKLAGVETQY,TRBJ2-5,TRBV20-1
ASSYPDTDMNTEAF,TRBJ1-1,TRBV6-7
SITLGTGNQETQY,.,TRBV29-1
ARSGRDSTDTQY,TRBJ2-3,TRBV2
ASSPRRELF,TRBJ2-2,TRBV11-2
ASSQDRVTNEQF,TRBJ2-1,TRBV7-2
ASSKRDRATSTDTQY,TRBJ2-3,TRBV21-1
ASTWDRVMSTEAF,TRBJ1-1,TRBV7-9